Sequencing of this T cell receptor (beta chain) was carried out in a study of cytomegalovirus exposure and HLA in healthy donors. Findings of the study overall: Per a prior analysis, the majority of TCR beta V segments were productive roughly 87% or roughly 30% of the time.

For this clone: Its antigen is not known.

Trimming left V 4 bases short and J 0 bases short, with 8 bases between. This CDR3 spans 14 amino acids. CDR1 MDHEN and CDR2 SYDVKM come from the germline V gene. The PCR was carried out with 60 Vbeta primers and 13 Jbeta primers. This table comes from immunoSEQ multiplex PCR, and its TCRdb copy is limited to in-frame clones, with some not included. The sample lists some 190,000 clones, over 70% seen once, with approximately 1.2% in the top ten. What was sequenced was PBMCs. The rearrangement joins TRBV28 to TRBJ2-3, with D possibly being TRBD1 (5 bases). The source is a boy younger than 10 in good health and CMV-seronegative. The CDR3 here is CASSWQGSTDTQYF. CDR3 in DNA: TGTGCCAGCAGTTGGCAGGGTAGCACAGATACGCAGTATTTT.